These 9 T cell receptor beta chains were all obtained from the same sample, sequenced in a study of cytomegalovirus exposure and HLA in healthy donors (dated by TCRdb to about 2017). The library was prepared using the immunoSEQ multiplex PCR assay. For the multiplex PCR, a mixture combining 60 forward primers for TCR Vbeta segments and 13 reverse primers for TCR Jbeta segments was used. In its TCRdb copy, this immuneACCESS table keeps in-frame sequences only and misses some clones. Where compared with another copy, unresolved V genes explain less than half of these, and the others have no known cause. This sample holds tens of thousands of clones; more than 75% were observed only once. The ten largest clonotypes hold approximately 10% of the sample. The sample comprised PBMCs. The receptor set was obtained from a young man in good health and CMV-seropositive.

The CDR3 bases are TGTGCCAGCAGTCCATGGGAGGCATATAACTATGGCTACACCTTC. Protein product: CASSPWEAYNYGYTF. This rearrangement joins TRBV7-9 to TRBJ1-2; D not resolved. This CDR3 comprises 15 residues. The V and J ends lost 6 bases and 1 base respectively, with 15 bases between them. Per germline, CDR1 SEHNR and CDR2 FQNEAQ (reference sequence).

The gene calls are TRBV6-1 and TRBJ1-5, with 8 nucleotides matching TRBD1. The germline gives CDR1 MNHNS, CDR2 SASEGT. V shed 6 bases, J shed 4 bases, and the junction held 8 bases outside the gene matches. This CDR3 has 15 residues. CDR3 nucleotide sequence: TGTGCCAGCAGCGATATGGGACAGGCTAATCAGCCCCAGCATTTT. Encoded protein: CASSDMGQANQPQHF.

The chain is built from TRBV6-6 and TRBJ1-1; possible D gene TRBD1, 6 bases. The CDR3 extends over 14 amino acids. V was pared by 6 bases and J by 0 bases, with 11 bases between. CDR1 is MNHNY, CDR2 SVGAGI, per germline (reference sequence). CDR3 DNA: TGTGCCAGCAGAGGGGACATATTGAACACTGAAGCTTTCTTT. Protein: CASRGDILNTEAFF.

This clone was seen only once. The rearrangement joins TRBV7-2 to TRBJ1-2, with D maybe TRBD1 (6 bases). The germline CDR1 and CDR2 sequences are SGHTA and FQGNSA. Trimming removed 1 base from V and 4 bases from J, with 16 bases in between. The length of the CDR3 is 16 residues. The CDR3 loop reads CASSLVGRDISYGYTF. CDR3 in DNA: TGTGCCAGCAGCTTAGTTGGCAGGGACATTAGCTATGGCTACACCTTC.

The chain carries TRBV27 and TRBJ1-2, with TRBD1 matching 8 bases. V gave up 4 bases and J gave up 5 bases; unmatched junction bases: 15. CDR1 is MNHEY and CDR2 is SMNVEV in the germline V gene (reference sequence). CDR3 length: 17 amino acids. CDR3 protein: CASSYKQGATTRYGYTF. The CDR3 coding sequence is TGTGCCAGCAGTTATAAGCAGGGGGCGACTACCCGATATGGCTACACCTTC.

The chain's CDR3 is CASSRQRLSTEAFF. CDR3 bases: TGTGCCAGCAGCCGACAGCGACTGAGCACTGAAGCTTTCTTT. V and J are TRBV28 and TRBJ1-1; maybe TRBD1 (5 bases). Trimming stripped 6 bases from V and 4 bases from J, with 15 bases between. Germline V lookup: CDR1 MDHEN, CDR2 SYDVKM. The CDR3 consists of 14 residues.

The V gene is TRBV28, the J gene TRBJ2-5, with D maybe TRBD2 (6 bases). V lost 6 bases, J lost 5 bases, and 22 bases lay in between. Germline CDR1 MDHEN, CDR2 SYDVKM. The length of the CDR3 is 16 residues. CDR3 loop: CASRGMGVMGGETQYF. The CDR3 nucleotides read TGTGCCAGCAGGGGTATGGGGGTCATGGGAGGTGAGACCCAGTACTTC.

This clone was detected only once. CDR3 region: CASSPRSGLYEQYF. The CDR3 DNA sequence: TGTGCCAGCAGCCCGAGGAGCGGGCTCTACGAGCAGTACTTC. This sequence joins TRBV7-2 and TRBJ2-7; D is possibly TRBD2 (6 bases). V dropped 5 bases and J dropped 3 bases, with 14 bases sitting between them. Germline CDR1 SGHTA, CDR2 FQGNSA. The CDR3 is 14 residues long.

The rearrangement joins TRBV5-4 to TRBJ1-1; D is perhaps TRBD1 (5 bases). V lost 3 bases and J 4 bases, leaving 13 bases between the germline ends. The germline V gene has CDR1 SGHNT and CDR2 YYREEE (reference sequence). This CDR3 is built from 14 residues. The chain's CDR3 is CASSSAVGGTEAFF. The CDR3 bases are TGTGCCAGCAGCTCGGCCGTGGGGGGCACTGAAGCTTTCTTT.